This passage covers 17 T cell receptor beta chains from one sample sequenced in a study of a mutant IDH1 vaccine in newly diagnosed glioma. Time point described: week 5, during vaccination. Every vaccine dose comprised 300 ug of mutant IDH1 20-mer peptide plus topical imiquimod. Here immunoSEQ multiplex PCR was the method, and the copy in TCRdb shows in-frame clones only, minus some. This sample has tens of thousands of clones; 90% to 95% occur once, and the top ten carry under 0.7%. The antigens of these receptors remain unknown. The material was PBMCs, obtained from a glioma patient whose treatment included an IDH1 peptide vaccine. Source of these receptors: a woman aged 45-59 years with glioma.

V and J are TRBV28 and TRBJ2-7; the D gene could be TRBD1 or TRBD2 (5 bases each). CDR3 length equals 14 residues. From germline, CDR1 is MDHEN and CDR2 SYDVKM. Trimming removed 2 bases at V and 7 bases at J, with 15 bases between. The CDR3 region has the DNA TGTGCCAGCAGTTTAATGGGACCCTATAGAGAGCAGTACTTC. This codes for CASSLMGPYREQYF.

CDR3 coding DNA: TGTGCCAGCAGCTCCGGGACGGGGGAAGCCAAAAACATTCAGTACTTC. Translation gives CASSSGTGEAKNIQYF. V usage is TRBV7-9 and J usage is TRBJ2-4, with D possibly TRBD2 on 6 matching bases. CDR3 length: 16 amino acids. Germline values: CDR1 SEHNR, CDR2 FQNEAQ (reference sequence). V was pared by 4 bases and J by 0 bases, with 13 bases between.

This sequence joins TRBV6-6 and TRBJ1-1; D possibly corresponds to TRBD1 (6 bases). V shed 0 bases and J shed 2 bases, with 7 bases lying between them. CDR1 is MNHNY and CDR2 is SVGAGI in the germline V gene (reference sequence). This CDR3 contains 14 residues. CDR3 loop: CASSYSQGNTEAFF. Here the CDR3 DNA reads TGTGCCAGCAGTTACTCACAGGGAAACACTGAAGCTTTCTTT.

The chain carries TRBV30 and TRBJ1-1; a weak D match, TRBD1 (5 bases). The CDR3 contains 11 residues. The germline gives CDR1 GTSNPN, CDR2 SVGIG (reference sequence). Trimming removed 5 bases at V and 5 bases at J, with 9 bases between. The CDR3 sequence is CAWGTRTEAFF. For the CDR3, the DNA is TGTGCCTGGGGGACCCGGACTGAAGCTTTCTTT.

This rearrangement joins TRBV27 to TRBJ2-6; unclear D gene. This CDR3 contains 14 residues. The germline CDR1 and CDR2 sequences are MNHEY and SMNVEV (reference sequence). Trimming cost V 5 bases and J 0 bases, with 5 bases left between them. CDR3 coding DNA: TGTGCCAGCAGTGGCAACTCTGGGGCCAACGTCCTGACTTTC. This sequence encodes CASSGNSGANVLTF.

This sequence joins TRBV29-1 and TRBJ2-7; 9 bases are shared with TRBD1. Germline CDR1 is SQVTM and CDR2 is ANQGSEA. V was clipped by 4 bases and J by 3 bases; unmatched bases: 1. CDR3 length equals 12 residues. The CDR3 here is CSVVDRGYEQYF. The CDR3 bases are TGCAGCGTTGTGGACAGGGGCTACGAGCAGTACTTC.

The chain joins TRBV13 to TRBJ2-3; D is perhaps TRBD1 (6 bases). The ends were cut back, 3 bases at V and 2 bases at J, with 9 bases in the middle. Germline CDR1 is PRHDT and CDR2 is FYEKMQ (reference sequence). The CDR3 is 14 amino acids. Here the CDR3 DNA reads TGTGCCAGCAGCTTGGGACATTCCACAGATACGCAGTATTTT. Protein product: CASSLGHSTDTQYF.

This chain joins TRBV19 and TRBJ2-7; TRBD1 aligns across 10 bases. Per germline, CDR1 LNHDA and CDR2 SQIVND (reference sequence). With 5 bases clipped from V and 2 bases from J, the junction kept 6 bases outside the gene matches. The CDR3 loop spans 15 amino acids. The CDR3 reads CASSEGQGGPYEQYF. The CDR3 region has the DNA TGTGCCAGTAGTGAAGGACAGGGGGGACCCTACGAGCAGTACTTC.

The CDR3 DNA is TGTGCCAGTAGTATGAAAGTTCATGGCTACACCTTC. This codes for CASSMKVHGYTF. This chain joins TRBV19 and TRBJ1-2; D is unresolved. V was trimmed by 3 bases and J by 6 bases, leaving 8 bases between them. The length of the CDR3 is 12 residues. The germline CDR1 and CDR2 sequences are LNHDA and SQIVND (reference sequence).

The J gene is TRBJ2-3, the V gene TRBV28, with TRBD2 identical over 16 bases. This CDR3 spans 18 amino acids. Losses at the gene ends were 5 bases for V and 2 bases for J; bases not matched to a gene: 7. CDR1 is MDHEN, CDR2 SYDVKM, per germline. In DNA, the CDR3 is TGTGCCAGCAGTCCCGCGGGACTAGCGGGAGGGTACACAGATACGCAGTATTTT. Residues: CASSPAGLAGGYTDTQYF. The full variable domain, rest sourced from reference TRBV28 and TRBJ2-3, is DVKVTQSSRYLVKRTGEKVFLECVQDMDHENMFWYRQDPGLGLRLIYFSYDVKMKEKGDIPEGYSVSREKKERFSLILESASTNQTSMYLCASSPAGLAGGYTDTQYFGPGTRLTVL.

The chain uses TRBV10-3 and TRBJ2-5; 10 bases fit TRBD1. Germline V lookup: CDR1 ENHRY, CDR2 SYGVKD. The CDR3 extends over 18 amino acids. J lost 2 bases, V lost 4 bases, and 13 bases had no gene match. CDR3 bases: TGTGCCATCAGTGGGGGGCTTCCGGGACAGGGGACACAAGAGACCCAGTACTTC. As protein: CAISGGLPGQGTQETQYF.

This chain links TRBV10-3 with TRBJ1-6, with a weak D call TRBD1 (5 bases). V shed 5 bases and J shed 6 bases, with 14 bases lying between them. The CDR3 consists of 15 residues. CDR1 is ENHRY and CDR2 is SYGVKD in the germline V gene. Here the CDR3 DNA reads TGTGCCATCAGTAAAACGGACATAAGTAATTCACCCCTCCACTTT. Residues: CAISKTDISNSPLHF.

V is TRBV9 and J is TRBJ1-2, with 8 bases lining up with TRBD1. The CDR3 length is 15 residues. The J segment lost 3 bases and the V segment lost 7 bases, leaving 11 bases of the junction unmatched. CDR1 is SGDLS and CDR2 is YYNGEE in the germline V gene. This CDR3 reads CASGPPGTGDYGYTF. The CDR3 nucleotides are TGTGCCAGCGGTCCTCCCGGGACAGGAGACTATGGCTACACCTTC.

The gene calls are TRBV6-1 and TRBJ2-3, with 11 positions matching TRBD2. V lost 8 bases, J lost 7 bases, and 11 bases stayed unmatched. The germline V gene has CDR1 MNHNS and CDR2 SASEGT. CDR3 length: 15 amino acids. The CDR3 nucleotides are TGTGCCAGCTGGTACGGGACTAGCGGTACATATACGCAGTATTTT. This encodes CASWYGTSGTYTQYF.

The J gene is TRBJ1-6, the V gene TRBV19; D may be TRBD1 (5 bases). This CDR3 has 14 amino acids. Deletions cut 5 bases from V and 5 bases from J, with 10 bases between. Germline loops: CDR1 LNHDA, CDR2 SQIVND (reference sequence). For the CDR3, the DNA is TGTGCCAGTAGTCCAGGGTATAATAATTCACCCCTCCACTTT. Translation gives CASSPGYNNSPLHF.

The rearrangement joins TRBV19 to TRBJ2-7, with D uncertain. This CDR3 has 11 amino acids. V lost 4 bases and J 2 bases, leaving 3 bases between the germline ends. CDR1 and CDR2 (germline): LNHDA, SQIVND (reference sequence). CDR3 in DNA: TGTGCCAGTAGTACCGCCTACGAGCAGTACTTC. As protein: CASSTAYEQYF.

The rearrangement links TRBV10-1 to TRBJ1-5, with D possibly matching TRBD1 (5 bases). V dropped 0 bases and J dropped 3 bases, with 15 bases sitting between them. The CDR3 extends over 17 amino acids. In germline, CDR1 is WNHNN, CDR2 SYGVQD (reference sequence). The CDR3: CASSESNCRVDNQPQHF. The CDR3 coding sequence is TGCGCCAGCAGTGAGTCAAATTGCAGGGTAGACAATCAGCCCCAGCATTTT.